The source of this T cell receptor (beta chain) is a study of cytomegalovirus exposure and HLA in healthy donors. Findings and limits, study-wide: Some V segments, including TRBV6-2 and TRBV6-3, were excluded as indistinguishable.

60 Vbeta and 13 Jbeta primers were used in PCR. Generated by immunoSEQ multiplex PCR, the TCRdb table keeps only in-frame clones and is missing some. The sample comprises roughly 150,000 clones, approximately 80% of which are singletons, and roughly an eighth rests with the top ten. Losses at the gene ends were 1 base for V and 2 bases for J; bases not matched to a gene: 4. Germline V gene sequence: CDR1 SGHTA, CDR2 FQGNSA. CDR3 size: 16 residues. Notes on this clone: Its cognate antigen is unknown.

The sample comprised PBMCs. The chain links TRBV7-2 to TRBJ2-1, with 8 bases aligning to TRBD2. The sequence was obtained from a woman aged 40 to 50 in good health and CMV-seronegative. CDR3 DNA: TGTGCCAGCAGCTTAGTTTTAGCGGGGCCCTACAATGAGCAGTTCTTC. The encoded protein is CASSLVLAGPYNEQFF.